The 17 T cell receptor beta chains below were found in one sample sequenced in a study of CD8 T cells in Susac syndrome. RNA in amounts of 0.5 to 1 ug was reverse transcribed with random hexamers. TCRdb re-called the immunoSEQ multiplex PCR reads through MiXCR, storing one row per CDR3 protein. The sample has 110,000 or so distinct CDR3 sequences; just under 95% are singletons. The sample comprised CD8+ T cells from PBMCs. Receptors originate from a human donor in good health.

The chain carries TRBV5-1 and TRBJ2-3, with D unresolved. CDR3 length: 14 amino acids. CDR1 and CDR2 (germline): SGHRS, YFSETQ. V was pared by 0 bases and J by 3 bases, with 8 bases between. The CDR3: CASSLDARTDTQYF. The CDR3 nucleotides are TGCGCCAGCAGCTTGGACGCCAGGACAGATACGCAGTATTTT. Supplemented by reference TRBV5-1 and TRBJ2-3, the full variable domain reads KAGVTQTPRYLIKTRGQQVTLSCSPISGHRSVSWYQQTPGQGLQFLFEYFSETQRNKGNFPGRFSGRQFSNSRSEMNVSTLELGDSALYLCASSLDARTDTQYFGPGTRLTVL.

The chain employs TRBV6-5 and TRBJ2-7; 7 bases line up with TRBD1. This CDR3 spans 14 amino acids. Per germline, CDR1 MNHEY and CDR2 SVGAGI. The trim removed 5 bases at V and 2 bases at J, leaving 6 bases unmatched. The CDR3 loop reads CASSDDRVPYEQYF. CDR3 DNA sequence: TGTGCCAGCAGTGACGACAGGGTGCCCTACGAGCAGTACTTC.

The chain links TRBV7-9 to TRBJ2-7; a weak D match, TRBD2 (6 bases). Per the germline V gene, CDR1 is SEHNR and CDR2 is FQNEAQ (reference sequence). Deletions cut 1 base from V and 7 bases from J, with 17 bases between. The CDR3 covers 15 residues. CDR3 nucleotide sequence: TGTGCCAGCAGCTTAGTTCGTCGGTCCGCGGGAGAGCAGTACTTC. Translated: CASSLVRRSAGEQYF.

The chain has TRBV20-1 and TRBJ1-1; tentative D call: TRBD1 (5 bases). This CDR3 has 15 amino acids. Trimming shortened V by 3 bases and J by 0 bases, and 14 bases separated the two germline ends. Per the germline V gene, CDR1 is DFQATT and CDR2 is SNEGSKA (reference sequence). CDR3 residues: CSARPTVGLNTEAFF. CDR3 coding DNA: TGCAGTGCTAGGCCAACGGTGGGGCTGAACACTGAAGCTTTCTTT.

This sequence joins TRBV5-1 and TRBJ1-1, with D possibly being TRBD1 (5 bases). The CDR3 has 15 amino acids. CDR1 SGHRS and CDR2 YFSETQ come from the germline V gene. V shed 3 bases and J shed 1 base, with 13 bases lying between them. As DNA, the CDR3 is TGCGCCAGCAGCTCTGGCGGGGGGACGAACACTGAAGCTTTCTTT. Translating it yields CASSSGGGTNTEAFF.

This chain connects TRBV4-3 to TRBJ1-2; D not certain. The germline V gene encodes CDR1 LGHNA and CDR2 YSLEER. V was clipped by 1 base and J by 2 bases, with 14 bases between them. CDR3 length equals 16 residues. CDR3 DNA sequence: TGCGCCAGCAGCCAAGTTCTCGAAAACATAAACTATGGCTACACCTTC. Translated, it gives CASSQVLENINYGYTF.

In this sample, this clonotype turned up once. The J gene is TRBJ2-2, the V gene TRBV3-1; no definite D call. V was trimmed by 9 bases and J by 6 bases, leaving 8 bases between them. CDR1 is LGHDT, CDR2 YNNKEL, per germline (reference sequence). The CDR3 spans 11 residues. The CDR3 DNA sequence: TGTGCCAGTGAGTTTTCCGGGGAGCTGTTTTTT. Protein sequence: CASEFSGELFF.

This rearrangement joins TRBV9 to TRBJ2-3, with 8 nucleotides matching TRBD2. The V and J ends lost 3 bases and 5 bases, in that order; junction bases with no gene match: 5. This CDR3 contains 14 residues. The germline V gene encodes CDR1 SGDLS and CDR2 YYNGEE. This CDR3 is CASSDSGTQDTQYF. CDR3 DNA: TGTGCCAGCAGCGATAGCGGGACCCAAGATACGCAGTATTTT.

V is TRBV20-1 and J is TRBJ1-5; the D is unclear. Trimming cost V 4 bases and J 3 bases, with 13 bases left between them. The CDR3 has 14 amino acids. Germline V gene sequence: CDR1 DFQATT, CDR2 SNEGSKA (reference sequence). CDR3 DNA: TGCAGTGCTACCCCGATGTTGGACAATCAGCCCCAGCATTTT. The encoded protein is CSATPMLDNQPQHF.

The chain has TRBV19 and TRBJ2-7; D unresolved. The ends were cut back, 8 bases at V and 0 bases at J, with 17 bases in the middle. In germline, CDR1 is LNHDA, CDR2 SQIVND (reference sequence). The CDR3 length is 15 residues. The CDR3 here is CASSDPWARSYEQYF. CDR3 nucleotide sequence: TGTGCCAGTTCCGACCCTTGGGCACGCTCCTACGAGCAGTACTTC.

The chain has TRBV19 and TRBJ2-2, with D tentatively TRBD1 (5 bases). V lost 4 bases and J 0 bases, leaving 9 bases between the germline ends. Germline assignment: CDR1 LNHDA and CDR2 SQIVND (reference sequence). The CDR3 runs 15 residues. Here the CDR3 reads CASSTGQTNTGELFF. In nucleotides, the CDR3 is TGTGCCAGTAGTACAGGACAAACGAACACCGGGGAGCTGTTTTTT.

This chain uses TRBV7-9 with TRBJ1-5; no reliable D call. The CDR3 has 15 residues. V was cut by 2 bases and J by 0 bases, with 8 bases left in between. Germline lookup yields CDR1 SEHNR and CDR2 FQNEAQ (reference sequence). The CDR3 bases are TGTGCCAGCAGCTTATCCAGAAATAGCAATCAGCCCCAGCATTTT. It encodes CASSLSRNSNQPQHF.

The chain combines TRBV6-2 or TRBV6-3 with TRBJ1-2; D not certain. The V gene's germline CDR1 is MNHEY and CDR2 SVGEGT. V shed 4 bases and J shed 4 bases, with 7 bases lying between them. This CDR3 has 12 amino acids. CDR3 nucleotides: TGTGCCAGCAGTTCCGGGCTCTATGGCTACACCTTC. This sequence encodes CASSSGLYGYTF.

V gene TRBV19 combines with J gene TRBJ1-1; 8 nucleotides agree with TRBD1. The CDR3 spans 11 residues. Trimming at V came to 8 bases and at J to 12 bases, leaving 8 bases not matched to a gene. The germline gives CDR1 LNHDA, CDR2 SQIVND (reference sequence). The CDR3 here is CASRGQGNTFF. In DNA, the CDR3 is TGTGCCAGTCGTGGACAGGGAAATACTTTCTTT.

The CDR3 DNA reads TGTGCCAGCAGTTATGACAAGATCCTCAACTATGGCTACACCTTC. Translated, it gives CASSYDKILNYGYTF. This sequence joins TRBV6-2 or TRBV6-3 and TRBJ1-2; D remains unclear. V lost 3 bases and J lost 2, with 13 bases in between. CDR1 is MNHEY, CDR2 SVGEGT, per germline. This CDR3 is built from 15 residues.

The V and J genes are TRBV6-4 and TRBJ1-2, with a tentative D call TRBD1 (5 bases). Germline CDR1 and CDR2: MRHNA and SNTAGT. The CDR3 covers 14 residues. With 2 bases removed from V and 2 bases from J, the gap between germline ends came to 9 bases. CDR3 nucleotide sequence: TGTGCCAGCAGTGACGGGGGGAGCAACTATGGCTACACCTTC. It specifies CASSDGGSNYGYTF.

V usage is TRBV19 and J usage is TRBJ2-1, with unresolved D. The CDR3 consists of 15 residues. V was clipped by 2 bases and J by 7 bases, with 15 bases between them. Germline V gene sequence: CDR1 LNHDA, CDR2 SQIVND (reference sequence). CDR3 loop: CASSIIHLGFNEQFF. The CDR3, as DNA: TGTGCCAGTAGTATAATTCATCTGGGTTTTAATGAGCAGTTCTTC.